This T cell receptor beta chain was sequenced for a study of T cell repertoires in cytomegalovirus infection. This CDR3 has 17 amino acids. CDR1 SGHAT and CDR2 FQNNGV come from the germline V gene. V lost 0 bases and J lost 4; bases outside the gene matches: 8. In TCRdb, the reads were re-called with MiXCR into one record per CDR3 protein. The sample records 150,000 to 200,000 distinct CDR3 sequences, less than 9.5% being singletons. Sequencing was done on a sample of PBMCs. The source is a human donor in good health (CMV status not recorded). Some clones in this sample may be carry-over from other donors' samples. The V call is TRBV11-2, the J call TRBJ2-1; 8 positions match TRBD2. CDR3 nucleotide sequence: TGTGCCAGCAGCTTAGATGGTGCGCCTAGCGGGTACAATGAGCAGTTCTTC. Protein sequence: CASSLDGAPSGYNEQFF. The complete variable domain, with remaining parts taken from reference TRBV11-2 and TRBJ2-1, reads EAGVAQSPRYKIIEKRQSVAFWCNPISGHATLYWYQQILGQGPKLLIQFQNNGVVDDSQLPKDRFSAERLKGVDSTLKIQPAKLEDSAVYLCASSLDGAPSGYNEQFFGPGTRLTVL.